This T cell receptor (beta chain) comes out of a study of glioma-infiltrating T cells. Broader study findings: Non-neoplastic patients had below-expected tissue-blood divergence, while all gliomas exceeded expectation.

For this clonotype: As yet, its antigen is unknown. Being one base from a much bigger clone, this may be a read error.

Amplification of TCR alpha and beta CDR3 regions from RNA used iRepertoire nested multiplex PCR. A single record per CDR3 protein comes from TCRdb applying MiXCR to the multiplex PCR reads. The sample lists under 150,000 distinct CDR3 sequences, about 25% occurring once. The clonotype was recovered from a human donor with low-grade glioma or glioblastoma, undergoing nonglioma brain surgery, or in good health (not recorded which). The specimen sequenced was glioma tissue, nonneoplastic brain tissue, or PBMCs (not recorded which).

The CDR3: CATSRYPGGAGELFF. The CDR3 DNA reads as TGTGCCACCAGCAGATATCCAGGGGGGGCCGGGGAGCTGTTTTTT. The V call is TRBV15, the J call TRBJ2-2; D assignment may be TRBD1 or TRBD2 (7 bases each). With 2 bases removed from V and 6 bases from J, the gap between germline ends came to 13 bases. Germline lookup yields CDR1 LNHNV and CDR2 YYDKDF (reference sequence). This CDR3 region has 15 residues.